This T cell receptor (beta chain) was captured in a study of T cell responses to AZD1222 COVID-19 vaccine. Second doses were pooled across both intervals (about 4 or about 12 weeks). Generated by immunoSEQ multiplex PCR, the TCRdb table keeps only in-frame clones and is missing some. The table has roughly 150,000 clones, roughly nine tenths seen once. The sequence was collected from an adult who received the AZD1222 COVID-19 vaccine. This sample comprised peripheral blood, obtained 28 days after the second AZD1222 dose.

The CDR3 DNA follows: TGTGCCAGCAGCGTGAACACAGATACGCAGTATTTT. Residues: CASSVNTDTQYF. The chain carries TRBV9 and TRBJ2-3; no reliable D call. Germline loops: CDR1 SGDLS, CDR2 YYNGEE. The CDR3 covers 12 residues. The ends were cut back, 2 bases at V and 2 bases at J, with 3 bases in the middle. Combining the CDR3 with reference TRBV9 and TRBJ2-3 gives the whole variable domain DSGVTQTPKHLITATGQRVTLRCSPRSGDLSVYWYQQSLDQGLQFLIQYYNGEERAKGNILERFSAQQFPDLHSELNLSSLELGDSALYFCASSVNTDTQYFGPGTRLTVL.